This T cell receptor beta chain was documented in a study of T cells in Graves' hyperthyroidism and ophthalmopathy. The germline V gene has CDR1 SEHNR and CDR2 FQNEAQ (reference sequence). V shed 3 bases and J shed 1 base, with 22 bases lying between them. This CDR3 has 18 residues. This clonotype appeared a few times. Its antigen is as yet unknown. At least 3 on the Clinical Activity Score was recorded for ophthalmopathy patients, who also had NOSPECS grade at least 4 and duration under 3 months. Clinical symptoms, serum thyroxine, TRAb, thyroid ultrasound and orbital computed tomography established diagnosis. Study-wide findings and caveats: From stable hyperthyroidism, ophthalmopathy was set apart by a 13 V-J model.

Amplified TCR beta CDR3 regions came from RNA transcripts. First-round RT-PCR of the TCR CDR3 relied on the HTBI primer set. In TCRdb, the multiplex PCR reads were re-called with MiXCR into one record per CDR3 protein. The table has hundreds of thousands of distinct CDR3 sequences, 22% seen once. The chain is built from TRBV7-9 and TRBJ2-7; a possible D gene is TRBD2 (6 bases). Material for sequencing was blood. This receptor was identified in a man aged 30 to 45 with Graves' ophthalmopathy. In DNA, the CDR3 is TGTGCCAGCAGCTTTGCCTCTTTTTGGACTACCAATTCCTACGAGCAGTACTTC. Translated: CASSFASFWTTNSYEQYF.